The 21 T cell receptor beta chains below come from one sample, sequenced in a study of CD8 T cells in Susac syndrome. RNA, at roughly 0.45 to 1 ug, was reverse transcribed with random hexamers. TCRdb itself ran the immunoSEQ multiplex PCR reads through MiXCR, one entry per CDR3 protein. This table has 100,000 to 150,000 distinct CDR3 sequences, just under 95% appearing once. The sequenced material came from CD4+ T cells from PBMCs. These receptors all stem from a human donor with multiple sclerosis.

V usage is TRBV5-4 and J usage is TRBJ1-2; unclear D gene. CDR3 length: 16 residues. V lost 1 base, J lost 0 bases, and 13 bases lay in between. Looked up from germline, CDR1 is SGHNT and CDR2 is YYREEE (reference sequence). CDR3 nucleotide sequence: TGTGCCAGCAGCTTGCTTGGAGGGAATCCTAACTATGGCTACACCTTC. It yields the protein CASSLLGGNPNYGYTF. Full variable domain (outside the CDR3, taken from reference TRBV5-4 and TRBJ1-2): ETGVTQSPTHLIKTRGQQVTLRCSSQSGHNTVSWYQQALGQGPQFIFQYYREEENGRGNFPPRFSGLQFPNYSSELNVNALELDDSALYLCASSLLGGNPNYGYTFGSGTRLTVV.

The chain uses TRBV20-1 and TRBJ2-5, with D unresolved. From germline, CDR1 is DFQATT and CDR2 SNEGSKA (reference sequence). The CDR3 is made up of 14 amino acids. The germline V and J ends were trimmed by 0 bases and 4 bases, with 12 bases remaining between them. The CDR3 reads CSAREGQVGETQYF. In nucleotides, the CDR3 is TGCAGTGCTAGAGAGGGCCAGGTGGGAGAGACCCAGTACTTC.

The chain joins TRBV5-1 to TRBJ2-1, with TRBD1 matching 7 bases. Germline V CDR1 and CDR2: SGHRS, YFSETQ. V was clipped by 0 bases and J by 8 bases; unmatched bases: 5. The CDR3 is made up of 14 amino acids. The CDR3 nucleotides are TGCGCCAGCAGCTTGGGACAGGGTTACGATGAGCAGTTCTTC. It is translated as CASSLGQGYDEQFF.

The J gene is TRBJ2-7, the V gene TRBV3-1; 9 bases align to TRBD1. The germline gives CDR1 LGHDT, CDR2 YNNKEL (reference sequence). This CDR3 is 15 amino acids long. The ends lost 0 bases at V and 5 bases at J; junction bases unmatched: 5. This CDR3 reads CASSQDLGTGNEQYF. Written as DNA, the CDR3 is TGTGCCAGCAGCCAAGACCTCGGGACAGGGAACGAGCAGTACTTC.

The chain links TRBV9 to TRBJ1-1, with D possibly being TRBD1 (5 bases). The germline gives CDR1 SGDLS, CDR2 YYNGEE. V was trimmed by 4 bases and J by 3 bases, leaving 13 bases between them. The CDR3 runs 14 residues. DNA for the CDR3: TGTGCCAGCAGCTCCTCTCGGGGGGACACTGAAGCTTTCTTT. This encodes CASSSSRGDTEAFF.

The chain joins TRBV2 to TRBJ2-7, with D unresolved. V shed 7 bases and J shed 1 base, with 20 bases lying between them. Germline CDR1 reads SNHLY; CDR2 reads FYNNEI. CDR3 length: 16 amino acids. CDR3: CASTASGIRESYEQYF. The CDR3 DNA is TGTGCCAGCACCGCGTCTGGCATCCGAGAATCCTACGAGCAGTACTTC. Filled out from reference TRBV2 and TRBJ2-7, the complete variable domain reads EPEVTQTPSHQVTQMGQEVILRCVPISNHLYFYWYRQILGQKVEFLVSFYNNEISEKSEIFDDQFSVERPDGSNFTLKIRSTKLEDSAMYFCASTASGIRESYEQYFGPGTRLTVT.

The chain couples TRBV5-1 to TRBJ2-7, with D hard to call. CDR1 and CDR2 (germline): SGHRS, YFSETQ. Trimming left V 4 bases short and J 7 bases short, with 12 bases between. The CDR3 is 12 amino acids. The CDR3 DNA sequence: TGCGCCAGCAGCCCGGACGGGTGGGAGCAGTACTTC. Translated, it gives CASSPDGWEQYF.

J is TRBJ1-1 and V is TRBV30; D not certain. Trimming removed 3 bases from V and 1 base from J, with 0 bases in between. The CDR3 has 10 residues. Germline loops: CDR1 GTSNPN, CDR2 SVGIG (reference sequence). CDR3 residues: CAWRNTEAFF. CDR3 nucleotide sequence: TGTGCCTGGAGGAACACTGAAGCTTTCTTT.

The rearrangement joins TRBV5-6 to TRBJ1-6; 10 nucleotides align to TRBD1. The length of the CDR3 is 16 residues. The V and J ends lost 4 bases and 7 bases, in that order; junction bases with no gene match: 8. The germline CDR1 and CDR2 sequences are SGHDT and YYEEEE. Written as DNA, the CDR3 is TGTGCCAGCAGCAGCTCCGGGACAGGGGAGAATTCACCCCTCCACTTT. Its translation: CASSSSGTGENSPLHF. The variable domain in full, completed from reference TRBV5-6 and TRBJ1-6, reads DAGVTQSPTHLIKTRGQQVTLRCSPKSGHDTVSWYQQALGQGPQFIFQYYEEEERQRGNFPDRFSGHQFPNYSSELNVNALLLGDSALYLCASSSSGTGENSPLHFGNGTRLTVT.

The CDR3 is CASGGTSGTDTQYF. CDR3 sequence (DNA): TGTGCCAGCGGAGGGACTAGCGGGACAGATACGCAGTATTTT. J is TRBJ2-3 and V is TRBV2, with 12 bases identical to TRBD2. The CDR3 is 14 amino acids. Losses at the gene ends were 8 bases for V and 3 bases for J; bases not matched to a gene: 3. CDR1 and CDR2 (germline): SNHLY, FYNNEI.

The gene calls are TRBV30 and TRBJ2-7; D possibly corresponds to TRBD1 (5 bases). The CDR3 runs to 12 residues. V gave up 0 bases and J gave up 6 bases, with 9 bases separating them. Per germline, CDR1 GTSNPN and CDR2 SVGIG (reference sequence). The CDR3 sequence: CAWSVGAVEQYF. In DNA form, the CDR3 reads TGTGCCTGGAGTGTTGGGGCAGTCGAGCAGTACTTC.

The chain has TRBV15 and TRBJ2-7; D not certain. The germline V gene has CDR1 LNHNV and CDR2 YYDKDF (reference sequence). This CDR3 spans 14 amino acids. V gave up 4 bases and J gave up 0 bases, with 10 bases separating them. The CDR3 spells CATSKTAGSYEQYF. The CDR3 nucleotides read TGTGCCACCAGCAAAACGGCCGGCTCCTACGAGCAGTACTTC. The full variable domain, rest sourced from reference TRBV15 and TRBJ2-7, is DAMVIQNPRYQVTQFGKPVTLSCSQTLNHNVMYWYQQKSSQAPKLLFHYYDKDFNNEADTPDNFQSRRPNTSFCFLDIRSPGLGDTAMYLCATSKTAGSYEQYFGPGTRLTVT.

For the CDR3, the DNA is TGTGCCAGCAGGGTCCTGGGGGCTAGCGAGACCCAGTACTTC. This encodes CASRVLGASETQYF. This chain joins TRBV7-9 and TRBJ2-5; maybe TRBD1 (6 bases). V was shortened by 6 bases and J by 5 bases, with 16 bases between the two germline ends. The CDR3 is 14 amino acids. Germline V lookup: CDR1 SEHNR, CDR2 FQNEAQ (reference sequence).

This chain joins TRBV20-1 and TRBJ2-3; 12 bases match TRBD2. This CDR3 is 14 amino acids long. Germline V gene lookup returns CDR1 DFQATT and CDR2 SNEGSKA (reference sequence). The junction had 6 bases not matched to a gene; V was cut back by 6 bases and J by 5 bases. This chain's CDR3 is CSAELAGGEDTQYF. CDR3 DNA: TGCAGTGCCGAACTAGCGGGGGGTGAAGATACGCAGTATTTT.

The chain couples TRBV24-1 to TRBJ2-5, with a tentative D call TRBD1 (5 bases). V lost 4 bases and J lost 2, with 7 bases in between. This CDR3 comprises 13 residues. The V gene's germline CDR1 is KGHDR and CDR2 SFDVKD. The CDR3, as DNA: TGTGCCACCAGTGACTGGACACAAGAGACCCAGTACTTC. Its translation is CATSDWTQETQYF.

The V and J genes are TRBV4-2 and TRBJ1-2; D is unresolved. The CDR3 is 14 amino acids. Germline V lookup: CDR1 LGHNA, CDR2 YNFKEQ. The V and J ends lost 1 base and 1 base respectively, with 7 bases between them. The CDR3 region has the DNA TGTGCCAGCAGCCAAGCGTACAGTAACTATGGCTACACCTTC. It yields the protein CASSQAYSNYGYTF.

The chain uses TRBV4-1 and TRBJ1-2; D may be TRBD1 (5 bases). The V end was cut by 0 bases, the J end by 6 bases, with 17 bases between. Germline lookup yields CDR1 MGHRA and CDR2 YSYEKL. The CDR3 has 16 amino acids. The CDR3 spells CASSQDALRGRDGYTF. The CDR3 bases are TGCGCCAGCAGCCAAGATGCCCTCCGTGGCAGGGATGGCTACACCTTC.

The chain has TRBV3-1 and TRBJ2-1; 8 nucleotides agree with TRBD1. V lost 1 base and J lost 7; bases outside the gene matches: 6. This CDR3 spans 15 amino acids. Germline CDR1 and CDR2: LGHDT and YNNKEL (reference sequence). CDR3 coding DNA: TGTGCCAGCAGCCAAGGGGCAGGGGGCGGGAATGAGCAGTTCTTC. Translating gives CASSQGAGGGNEQFF.

The rearrangement uses TRBV6-6 and TRBJ1-6, with 9 bases aligning to TRBD1. Germline CDR1 is MNHNY and CDR2 is SVGAGI (reference sequence). The CDR3 length is 15 residues. Trimming took 5 bases from V and 6 from J; bases not matched to a gene: 5. The CDR3 DNA reads as TGTGCCAGCAGTCGAGAGACAGGGGGTAATTCACCCCTCCACTTT. This translates into CASSRETGGNSPLHF.

The chain couples TRBV19 to TRBJ1-1; D not resolved. Trimming left V 4 bases short and J 3 bases short, with 12 bases between. In germline, CDR1 is LNHDA, CDR2 SQIVND (reference sequence). This CDR3 is 14 amino acids long. The CDR3 protein is CASSNLGPDTEAFF. In DNA, the CDR3 is TGTGCCAGTAGTAATCTCGGGCCAGACACTGAAGCTTTCTTT. The whole variable domain, remainder taken from reference TRBV19 and TRBJ1-1, is DGGITQSPKYLFRKEGQNVTLSCEQNLNHDAMYWYRQDPGQGLRLIYYSQIVNDFQKGDIAEGYSVSREKKESFPLTVTSAQKNPTAFYLCASSNLGPDTEAFFGQGTRLTVV.

The chain has TRBV6-5 and TRBJ1-5; possible D gene TRBD1, 6 bases. Trimming left V 7 bases short and J 0 bases short, with 13 bases between. CDR1 is MNHEY, CDR2 SVGAGI, per germline. CDR3 length: 15 residues. CDR3 amino acids: CASTPQGNSNQPQHF. The CDR3 coding sequence is TGTGCCAGCACCCCCCAGGGGAATAGCAATCAGCCCCAGCATTTT.